The rows below give T cell receptor beta chains drawn from one sample of a study of T cells in localized non-small cell lung cancer. Sequenced by immunoSEQ multiplex PCR; TCRdb stores in-frame clones only, minus some. The repertoire holds roughly 20,000 clones, with roughly 91% as singletons. The source material was peripheral blood, sampled before any cancer treatment. The origin of the receptors is an older male donor with stage I lung adenocarcinoma. Each CDR3 is given with its conserved first and last residue. A D gene is named only where the DNA matches it firmly. Clone size is not always given. Where it is, it says once, few, many or a class for expanded clones.

CDR3aa	CDR3nt	d_gene	abundance	v_gene	j_gene
CASSGRYEQYF	TGTGCCAGCAGTGGACGTTACGAGCAGTACTTC	NA	NA	TRBV6-5	TRBJ2-7
CASSSRGSDSYEQYF	TGTGCCAGCAGTTCCCGCGGCAGCGACAGCTACGAGCAGTACTTC	NA	NA	TRBV6-5	TRBJ2-7
CASSRQLNYGYTF	TGCGCCAGCAGTCGACAGCTGAACTATGGCTACACCTTC	NA	NA	TRBV4-1	TRBJ1-2
CASSWDRGSDEQYF	TGCGCCAGCAGCTGGGACAGGGGTTCGGACGAGCAGTACTTC	TRBD1	NA	TRBV5-1	TRBJ2-7
CASSPSGSEKTQYF	TGCGCCAGCAGCCCTAGCGGGAGTGAGAAGACCCAGTACTTC	TRBD2	NA	TRBV10-1	TRBJ2-5
CASSLGRSGYTF	TGCGCCAGCAGTCTAGGGAGGAGTGGCTACACCTTC	NA	NA	TRBV11-2	TRBJ1-2
CASSPGQITIQYF	TGTGCCAGCAGCCCGGGACAGATTACAATTCAGTACTTC	TRBD1	NA	TRBV7-2	TRBJ2-4
CASSPRIYNEQFF	TGTGCCAGCAGTCCTAGGATCTACAATGAGCAGTTCTTC	NA	NA	TRBV27	TRBJ2-1
CASSYGGLGNQPQHF	TGTGCCAGTAGTTATGGGGGACTGGGCAATCAGCCCCAGCATTTT	NA	NA	TRBV19	TRBJ1-5
CASSLRETQYF	TGCGCCAGCAGCTTGAGAGAGACCCAGTACTTC	NA	few	TRBV5-1	TRBJ2-5
CASSLRRGGGAEDTQYF	TGTGCCAGCAGCTTGCGGAGGGGCGGGGGGGCCGAAGATACGCAGTATTTT	TRBD2	once	TRBV11-2	TRBJ2-3
CASSVDGQITTNTIYF	TGTGCCAGCAGCGTAGATGGACAGATCACTACAAACACCATATATTTT	NA	NA	TRBV9	TRBJ1-3
CASSRRGDRTYEQYF	TGTGCCAGCAGCCGACGGGGAGACAGGACCTACGAGCAGTACTTC	NA	NA	TRBV7-6	TRBJ2-7
CASTTLGTQNIQYF	TGTGCCAGCACCACCCTTGGGACACAAAACATTCAGTACTTC	NA	NA	TRBV5-6	TRBJ2-4
CASSVPSGGEQFF	TGTGCCAGCAGTGTTCCCTCAGGGGGTGAGCAGTTCTTC	TRBD1	NA	TRBV6-1	TRBJ2-1
CASSLKFERLYEQYF	TGTGCCAGCAGTCTCAAATTTGAGAGGTTGTACGAGCAGTACTTC	NA	NA	TRBV6-6	TRBJ2-7
CASSDGQGNNQPQHF	TGTGCCAGCAGTGACGGGCAGGGGAACAATCAGCCCCAGCATTTT	NA	NA	TRBV25-1	TRBJ1-5
CASSLGGGPIQETQYF	TGTGCCAGCAGCTTAGGAGGGGGTCCTATCCAAGAGACCCAGTACTTC	NA	NA	TRBV7-2	TRBJ2-5
CASSSGTGSYNEQFF	TGCGCCAGCAGCTCTGGGACAGGCTCCTACAATGAGCAGTTCTTC	TRBD1	NA	TRBV5-1	TRBJ2-1
CSVTPQNTEAFF	TGCAGCGTCACCCCACAGAACACTGAAGCTTTCTTT	NA	NA	TRBV29-1	TRBJ1-1
CASSQALAGGYNEQFF	TGTGCCAGCAGCCAAGCACTAGCGGGAGGCTACAATGAGCAGTTCTTC	TRBD2	NA	TRBV14	TRBJ2-1
CASSIASRGLNSPLHF	TGTGCCAGTAGTATAGCGTCCAGGGGGCTTAATTCACCCCTCCACTTT	TRBD1	NA	TRBV19	TRBJ1-6
CASSLAPGLGEQYF	TGTGCCAGCAGCTTGGCGCCGGGGTTAGGCGAGCAGTACTTC	NA	NA	TRBV11-2	TRBJ2-7
CASSNDRGLGNSPLHF	TGCGCCAGCAGCAACGACAGGGGGCTTGGTAATTCACCCCTCCACTTT	TRBD1	NA	TRBV5-1	TRBJ1-6
CASSHPNYGYTF	TGTGCCAGCTCCCACCCCAACTATGGCTACACCTTC	NA	NA	TRBV9	TRBJ1-2
CASSEQGLEGYTF	TGTGCCAGCAGTGAACAGGGGCTGGAAGGCTACACCTTC	NA	NA	TRBV2	TRBJ1-2
CASSPSGTNYGYTF	TGCGCCAGCAGCCCGAGTGGGACTAACTATGGCTACACCTTC	NA	NA	TRBV5-1	TRBJ1-2
CASSLFWGSETQYF	TGCGCCAGCAGCTTATTCTGGGGATCGGAGACCCAGTACTTC	NA	NA	TRBV5-1	TRBJ2-5
CASSLLNTEAFF	TGTGCCAGCAGCTTACTGAACACTGAAGCTTTCTTT	NA	NA	TRBV7-2	TRBJ1-1
CASSSDPTSGETGELFF	TGTGCCAGCAGCTCCGATCCGACTAGCGGGGAGACCGGGGAGCTGTTTTTT	TRBD2	NA	TRBV7-6	TRBJ2-2
CASSWTSGDNEQFF	TGTGCCAGCAGCTGGACTAGTGGGGACAATGAGCAGTTCTTC	TRBD2	once	TRBV6-4	TRBJ2-1
CASAGTGGFNEQFF	TGTGCCAGTGCCGGGACAGGGGGCTTTAATGAGCAGTTCTTC	TRBD1	once	TRBV19	TRBJ2-1
CASGPLTGLNTEAFF	TGTGCCAGTGGTCCCCTGACAGGTTTAAACACTGAAGCTTTCTTT	NA	NA	TRBV19	TRBJ1-1
CASSPQGALNTGELFF	TGCGCCAGCAGCCCCCAGGGGGCACTGAACACCGGGGAGCTGTTTTTT	TRBD1	NA	TRBV5-1	TRBJ2-2
CASSQEVTGLPGNTIYF	TGTGCCAGCAGCCAAGAGGTGACAGGGTTACCTGGAAACACCATATATTTT	TRBD1	NA	TRBV4-2	TRBJ1-3
CASSLFGTVNTEAFF	TGCGCCAGCAGCTTGTTTGGCACCGTGAACACTGAAGCTTTCTTT	NA	NA	TRBV5-1	TRBJ1-1
CASSNAGDNQPQHF	TGTGCCAGCAGTAATGCAGGGGATAATCAGCCCCAGCATTTT	NA	NA	TRBV27	TRBJ1-5
CASITSTGTPGYEQYF	TGTGCCAGCATTACCTCGACCGGGACTCCCGGCTACGAGCAGTACTTC	NA	NA	TRBV28	TRBJ2-7
CASSDPINNEQFF	TGTGCCAGCAGTGATCCGATTAACAATGAGCAGTTCTTC	NA	once	TRBV6-4	TRBJ2-1
CASSLVGQGTATQYF	TGTGCCAGCAGCTTAGTTGGTCAGGGGACGGCGACGCAGTATTTT	NA	NA	TRBV7-2	TRBJ2-3
CADQASFDRQYGYTF	TGTGCCGATCAGGCCTCCTTCGACAGACAATATGGCTACACCTTC	NA	NA	TRBV6-5	TRBJ1-2
CASSLGDGNFNQPQHF	TGTGCCAGCAGCTTAGGGGACGGAAATTTCAATCAGCCCCAGCATTTT	NA	NA	TRBV11-2	TRBJ1-5
CASSLDSTVNEQFF	TGTGCCAGCAGCTTGGACAGTACGGTCAATGAGCAGTTCTTC	NA	NA	TRBV5-4	TRBJ2-1
CACGSSFNEKLFF	TGTGCCTGCGGGTCCTCTTTTAATGAAAAACTGTTTTTT	NA	NA	TRBV19	TRBJ1-4
CSIGQGEETQYF	TGCAGCATTGGACAGGGTGAAGAGACCCAGTACTTC	TRBD1	NA	TRBV29-1	TRBJ2-5
CASSHAAANTEAFF	TGTGCCAGCAGCCATGCGGCAGCGAACACTGAAGCTTTCTTT	NA	NA	TRBV7-9	TRBJ1-1
CASSPVETGDSGYTF	TGTGCCAGCTCACCAGTGGAGACAGGGGACTCTGGCTACACCTTC	TRBD1	once	TRBV18	TRBJ1-2
CASSDGQGAPNYGYTF	TGCGCCAGCAGCGACGGACAGGGGGCTCCTAACTATGGCTACACCTTC	TRBD1	NA	TRBV5-1	TRBJ1-2
CASSISGGGFEQFF	TGTGCCAGTAGTATTAGCGGGGGGGGCTTTGAGCAGTTCTTC	TRBD2	NA	TRBV19	TRBJ2-1
CASSPRFQDARELFF	TGTGCCAGCTCACCACGATTTCAGGACGCCAGGGAGCTGTTTTTT	NA	NA	TRBV18	TRBJ2-2
CASSKQGGQTDTQYF	TGTGCCAGCAGCAAACAGGGGGGCCAGACAGATACGCAGTATTTT	TRBD1	NA	TRBV28	TRBJ2-3
CAWSVTSGGGELFF	TGTGCCTGGAGTGTAACTAGCGGGGGCGGGGAGCTGTTTTTT	TRBD2	NA	TRBV30	TRBJ2-2
CAISESTQLAGDPYNEQFF	TGTGCCATCAGTGAGTCGACTCAGTTAGCGGGAGACCCCTACAATGAGCAGTTCTTC	TRBD2	NA	TRBV10-3	TRBJ2-1
CASSVEGYIETQYF	TGTGCCAGCAGCGTAGAAGGGTATATAGAGACCCAGTACTTC	NA	NA	TRBV9	TRBJ2-5
CAWSPWTAEQFF	TGTGCCTGGAGTCCCTGGACTGCAGAGCAGTTCTTC	NA	NA	TRBV30	TRBJ2-1
CASSLSSDFNYGYTF	TGTGCCAGCAGTTTATCATCGGATTTTAACTATGGCTACACCTTC	NA	NA	TRBV28	TRBJ1-2
CASSWIDRNTGELFF	TGTGCCAGCAGCTGGATTGACAGGAACACCGGGGAGCTGTTTTTT	NA	once	TRBV2	TRBJ2-2
CASSKQDRGSTEAFF	TGTGCCAGCAGTAAACAGGACAGGGGGTCCACTGAAGCTTTCTTT	TRBD1	NA	TRBV6-1	TRBJ1-1
CASNLDRDQPQHF	TGTGCCAGCAACCTGGACAGGGATCAGCCCCAGCATTTT	TRBD1	few	TRBV2	TRBJ1-5
CASSKEEGSNQPQHF	TGTGCCAGCAGCAAAGAAGAGGGAAGCAATCAGCCCCAGCATTTT	NA	NA	TRBV21-1	TRBJ1-5